This T cell receptor beta chain was identified in a study of cytomegalovirus exposure and HLA in healthy donors. Across the study: A previous analysis identified 95 million to 130 million unique TCR beta sequences derived from 180 million or so T cells.

CDR1 SGHRS and CDR2 YFSETQ come from the germline V gene. The junction had 10 bases not matched to a gene; V was cut back by 5 bases and J by 0 bases. The length of the CDR3 is 17 residues. PCR amplification relied on 60 Vbeta primers (plus 13 Jbeta primers). Sequencing was performed with immunoSEQ multiplex PCR; in TCRdb, only in-frame clones are kept and a portion is missing. The sample has 80,000 to 95,000 clones; roughly three fifths are singletons. The sequenced sample consisted of PBMCs. The chain is built from TRBV5-1 and TRBJ1-5, with TRBD1 identical over 8 bases. This clonotype originated in a woman in her 30s in good health and CMV-seronegative. This CDR3 is CASRKEIRGRSNQPQHF. CDR3 in DNA: TGCGCCAGCAGAAAAGAGATCAGGGGGCGTAGCAATCAGCCCCAGCATTTT.